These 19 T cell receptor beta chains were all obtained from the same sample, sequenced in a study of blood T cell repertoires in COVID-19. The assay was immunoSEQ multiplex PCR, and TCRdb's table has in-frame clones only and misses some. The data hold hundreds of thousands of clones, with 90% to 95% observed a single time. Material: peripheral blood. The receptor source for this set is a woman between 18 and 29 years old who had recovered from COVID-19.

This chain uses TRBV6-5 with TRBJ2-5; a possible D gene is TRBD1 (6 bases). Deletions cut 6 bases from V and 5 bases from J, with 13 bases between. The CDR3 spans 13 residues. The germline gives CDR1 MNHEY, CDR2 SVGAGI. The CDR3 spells CASSGRGWETQYF. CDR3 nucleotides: TGTGCCAGCAGCGGCAGGGGTTGGGAGACCCAGTACTTC.

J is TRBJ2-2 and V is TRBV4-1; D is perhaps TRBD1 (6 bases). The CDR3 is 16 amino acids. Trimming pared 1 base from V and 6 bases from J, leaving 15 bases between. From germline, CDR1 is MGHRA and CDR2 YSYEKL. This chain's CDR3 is CASSQGVTGSAGELFF. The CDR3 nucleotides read TGCGCCAGCAGCCAAGGGGTGACAGGTAGCGCCGGGGAGCTGTTTTTT.

The chain's CDR3 is CASSLEDRLNTGELFF. CDR3 bases: TGTGCCAGCAGCTTAGAGGACAGACTAAACACCGGGGAGCTGTTTTTT. The chain has TRBV7-2 and TRBJ2-2, with a weak D call TRBD1 (6 bases). The CDR3 extends over 16 amino acids. Germline loops: CDR1 SGHTA, CDR2 FQGNSA. The V and J ends lost 1 base and 2 bases respectively, with 11 bases between them.

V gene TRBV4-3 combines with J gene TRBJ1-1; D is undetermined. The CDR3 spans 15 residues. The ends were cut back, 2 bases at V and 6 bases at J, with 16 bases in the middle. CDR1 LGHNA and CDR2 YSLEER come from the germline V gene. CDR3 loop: CASSQRVGARPEAFF. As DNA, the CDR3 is TGCGCCAGCAGCCAACGCGTAGGAGCACGCCCTGAAGCTTTCTTT.

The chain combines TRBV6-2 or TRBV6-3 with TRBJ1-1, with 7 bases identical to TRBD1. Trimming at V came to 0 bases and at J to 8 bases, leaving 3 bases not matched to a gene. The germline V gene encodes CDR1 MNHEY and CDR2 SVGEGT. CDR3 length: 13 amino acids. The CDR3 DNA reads TGTGCCAGCAGTTACTCAAGGACAGGCGAAGCTTTCTTT. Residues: CASSYSRTGEAFF.

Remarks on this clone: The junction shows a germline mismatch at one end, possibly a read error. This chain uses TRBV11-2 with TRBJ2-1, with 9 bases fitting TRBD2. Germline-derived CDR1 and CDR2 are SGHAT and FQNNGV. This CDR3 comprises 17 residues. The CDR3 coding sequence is TGTACCAGCAGGGGGGTACGGGCTAGCGGGAATCCCAAGGGGTCGTTCTTC. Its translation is CTSRGVRASGNPKGSFF.

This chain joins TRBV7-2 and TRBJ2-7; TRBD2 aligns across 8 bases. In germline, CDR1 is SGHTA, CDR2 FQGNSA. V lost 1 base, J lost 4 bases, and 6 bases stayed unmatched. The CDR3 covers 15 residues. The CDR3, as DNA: TGTGCCAGCAGCTTAGTCCCGGGAGGGAGTTACGAGCAGTACGTC. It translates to CASSLVPGGSYEQYV.

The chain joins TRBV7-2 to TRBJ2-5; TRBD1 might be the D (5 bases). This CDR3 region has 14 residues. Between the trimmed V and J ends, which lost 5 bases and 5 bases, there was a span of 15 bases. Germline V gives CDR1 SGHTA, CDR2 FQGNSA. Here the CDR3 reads CASSQNTGLETQYF. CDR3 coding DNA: TGTGCCAGCAGCCAGAATACAGGTCTGGAGACCCAGTACTTC.

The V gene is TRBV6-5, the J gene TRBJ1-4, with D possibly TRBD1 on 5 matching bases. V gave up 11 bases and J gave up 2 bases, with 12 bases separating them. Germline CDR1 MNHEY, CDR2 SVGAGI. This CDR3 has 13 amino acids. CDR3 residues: CAASRATNEKLFF. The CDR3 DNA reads TGTGCCGCCAGCAGGGCGACTAATGAAAAACTGTTTTTT.

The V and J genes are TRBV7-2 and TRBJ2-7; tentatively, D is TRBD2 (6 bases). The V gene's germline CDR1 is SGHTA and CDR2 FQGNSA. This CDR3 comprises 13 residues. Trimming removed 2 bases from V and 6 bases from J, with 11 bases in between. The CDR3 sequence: CASSLTGASEQYV. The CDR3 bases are TGTGCCAGCAGCTTAACGGGAGCGAGCGAGCAGTACGTC.

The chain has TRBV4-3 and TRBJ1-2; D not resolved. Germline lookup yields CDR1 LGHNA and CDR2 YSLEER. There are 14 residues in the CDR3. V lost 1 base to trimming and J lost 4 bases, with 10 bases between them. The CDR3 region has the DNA TGCGCCAGCAGCCAAGGGTCGGCAGGCTATGGCTACACCTTC. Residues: CASSQGSAGYGYTF.

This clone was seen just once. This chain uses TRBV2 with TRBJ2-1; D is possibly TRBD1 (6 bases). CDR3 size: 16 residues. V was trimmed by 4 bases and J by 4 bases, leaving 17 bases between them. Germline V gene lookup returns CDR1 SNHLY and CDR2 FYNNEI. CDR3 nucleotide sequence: TGTGCCAGCAGTGCGGGCAGGGGCCTTCCTTACAATGAGCAGTTCTTC. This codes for CASSAGRGLPYNEQFF.

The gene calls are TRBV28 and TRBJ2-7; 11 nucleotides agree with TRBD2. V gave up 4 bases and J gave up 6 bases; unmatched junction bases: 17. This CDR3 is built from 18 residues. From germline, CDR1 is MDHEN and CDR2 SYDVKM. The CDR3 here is CASSSPLFTSGSGGEQYV. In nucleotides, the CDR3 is TGTGCCAGCAGTTCCCCCCTTTTTACTAGCGGGAGCGGGGGCGAGCAGTACGTC.

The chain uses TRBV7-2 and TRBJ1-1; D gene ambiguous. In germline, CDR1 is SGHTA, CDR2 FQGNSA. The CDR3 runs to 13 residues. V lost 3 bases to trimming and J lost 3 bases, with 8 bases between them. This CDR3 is CASSLEEYTEAFF. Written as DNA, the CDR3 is TGTGCCAGCAGCTTGGAGGAATACACTGAAGCTTTCTTT. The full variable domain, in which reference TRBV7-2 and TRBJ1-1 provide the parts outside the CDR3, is GAGVSQSPSNKVTEKGKDVELRCDPISGHTALYWYRQSLGQGLEFLIYFQGNSAPDKSGLPSDRFSAERTGGSVSTLTIQRTQQEDSAVYLCASSLEEYTEAFFGQGTRLTVV.

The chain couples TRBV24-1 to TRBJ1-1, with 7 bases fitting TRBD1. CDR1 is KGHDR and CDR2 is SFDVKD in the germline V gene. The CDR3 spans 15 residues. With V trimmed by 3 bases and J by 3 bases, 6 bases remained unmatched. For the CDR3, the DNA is TGTGCCACCAGTGATGGGACAGTCGGCGACACTGAAGCTTTCTTT. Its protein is CATSDGTVGDTEAFF.

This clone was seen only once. DNA of the CDR3: TGTGCCAGCAGCCGGACAGGGGCCTACGAGCAGTACGTC. This gives the protein CASSRTGAYEQYV. The chain links TRBV5-6 to TRBJ2-7; 9 nucleotides agree with TRBD1. The CDR3 consists of 13 residues. V was pared by 4 bases and J by 2 bases, with 1 base of the junction left unmatched. Looked up from germline, CDR1 is SGHDT and CDR2 is YYEEEE.

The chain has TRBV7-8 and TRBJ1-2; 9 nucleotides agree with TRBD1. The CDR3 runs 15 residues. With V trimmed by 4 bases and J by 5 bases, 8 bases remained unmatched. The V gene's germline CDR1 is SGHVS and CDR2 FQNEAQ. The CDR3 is CASSSPPGQGYGYTF. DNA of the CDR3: TGTGCCAGCAGCTCTCCCCCGGGACAGGGTTATGGCTACACCTTC.

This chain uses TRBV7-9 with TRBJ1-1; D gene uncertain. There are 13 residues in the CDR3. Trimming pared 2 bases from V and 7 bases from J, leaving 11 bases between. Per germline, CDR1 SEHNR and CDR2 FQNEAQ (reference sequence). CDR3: CASSLLVRGEAFF. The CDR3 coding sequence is TGTGCCAGCAGCTTATTGGTTAGAGGTGAAGCTTTCTTT.

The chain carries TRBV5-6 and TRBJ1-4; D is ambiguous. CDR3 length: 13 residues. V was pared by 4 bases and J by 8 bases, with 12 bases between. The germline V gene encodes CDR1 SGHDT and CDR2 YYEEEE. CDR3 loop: CASSRGVEEKLFF. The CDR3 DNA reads TGTGCCAGCAGCCGTGGAGTCGAGGAAAAACTGTTTTTT.